Shown below are 29 T cell receptor beta chains from a single sample sequenced in a study of blood T cell repertoires in COVID-19. Here immunoSEQ multiplex PCR was the method, and the copy in TCRdb shows in-frame clones only, minus some. The data show fewer than 400,000 clones, 85% to 90% seen once. Sequencing was done on a sample of PBMCs or T cells enriched from blood (not recorded which). The receptors were sampled from a man aged 25-40 years who had recovered from COVID-19.

The chain is built from TRBV3-1 (or the pseudogene TRBV3-2) and TRBJ2-7, with 9 bases identical to TRBD2. This CDR3 is 17 amino acids long. V gave up 4 bases and J gave up 6 bases; unmatched junction bases: 16. Germline V gene lookup returns CDR1 LGHDT and CDR2 YNNKEL (reference sequence). In nucleotides, the CDR3 is TGTGCCAGCAGCCCCGCTGCGCAACTAGCGGGTCGGGGCGAGCAGTACTTC. This gives the protein CASSPAAQLAGRGEQYF.

J is TRBJ2-1 and V is TRBV29-1; D may be TRBD2 (5 bases). V was pared by 2 bases and J by 7 bases, with 15 bases between. The CDR3 has 14 residues. CDR1 is SQVTM, CDR2 ANQGSEA, per germline. Written as DNA, the CDR3 is TGCAGCGTTGAACCGGCAGGAGGTCAGAATGAGCAGTTCTTC. Translating gives CSVEPAGGQNEQFF.

The J gene is TRBJ2-1, the V gene TRBV3-1 (or the pseudogene TRBV3-2); maybe TRBD2 (5 bases). CDR1 and CDR2 (germline): LGHDT, YNNKEL (reference sequence). This CDR3 is 17 amino acids long. V shed 1 base and J shed 4 bases, with 17 bases lying between them. CDR3 residues: CASSQARGPRGYNEQFF. CDR3 sequence (DNA): TGTGCCAGCAGCCAAGCTCGCGGACCCCGGGGATACAATGAGCAGTTCTTC.

The J gene is TRBJ2-1, the V gene TRBV6-1; TRBD1 might be the D (6 bases). The CDR3 loop spans 16 amino acids. Trimming pared 1 base from V and 4 bases from J, leaving 14 bases between. Germline CDR1 MNHNS, CDR2 SASEGT. This CDR3 reads CASSEVGAVGYNEQFF. The CDR3 DNA reads as TGTGCCAGCAGTGAAGTGGGGGCAGTGGGGTACAATGAGCAGTTCTTC.

The chain uses TRBV27 and TRBJ1-5, with 8 bases lining up with TRBD1. With 3 bases clipped from V and 0 bases from J, the junction kept 7 bases outside the gene matches. CDR3 length: 17 amino acids. Germline lookup yields CDR1 MNHEY and CDR2 SMNVEV (reference sequence). The CDR3 sequence is CASSFVLGQVSNQPQHF. The CDR3 DNA reads as TGTGCCAGCAGTTTCGTCTTGGGACAGGTTAGCAATCAGCCCCAGCATTTT.

CDR3 in amino acids: CASSFYRSSYEQYF. CDR3 nucleotides: TGTGCCAGCAGCTTTTACAGGAGCTCCTACGAGCAGTACTTC. The rearrangement uses TRBV7-2 and TRBJ2-7; the D gene is possibly TRBD1 (5 bases). The germline CDR1 and CDR2 sequences are SGHTA and FQGNSA. The CDR3 spans 14 residues. With 3 bases removed from V and 0 bases from J, the gap between germline ends came to 9 bases.

The chain recombines TRBV2 with TRBJ2-7, with 12 bases matching TRBD2. The germline CDR1 and CDR2 sequences are SNHLY and FYNNEI. V lost 3 bases to trimming and J lost 4 bases; unmatched junction nucleotides: 10. The CDR3 totals 17 residues. This CDR3 reads CASSESGLAGGRYEQYF. The DNA of the CDR3 is TGTGCCAGCAGTGAGAGTGGGCTAGCGGGAGGGCGGTACGAGCAGTACTTC.

This clone appeared once. V gene TRBV5-1 combines with J gene TRBJ2-5; D perhaps matches TRBD2 (6 bases). From germline, CDR1 is SGHRS and CDR2 YFSETQ. V lost 3 bases and J lost 2, with 14 bases in between. CDR3 length: 15 residues. CDR3 bases: TGCGCCAGCAGCTCGCTCCGGAGGGTTCAAGAGACCCAGTACTTC. As protein: CASSSLRRVQETQYF. The variable domain in full, with the rest retrieved from reference TRBV5-1 and TRBJ2-5, is KAGVTQTPRYLIKTRGQQVTLSCSPISGHRSVSWYQQTPGQGLQFLFEYFSETQRNKGNFPGRFSGRQFSNSRSEMNVSTLELGDSALYLCASSSLRRVQETQYFGPGTRLLVL.

The chain recombines TRBV3-1 (or the pseudogene TRBV3-2) with TRBJ1-4, with D possibly TRBD1 on 6 matching bases. Germline CDR1 LGHDT, CDR2 YNNKEL (reference sequence). V lost 4 bases to trimming and J lost 5 bases, with 8 bases between them. The CDR3 is 13 amino acids. The CDR3 DNA reads TGTGCCAGCAGCCTACAGGGAAATGAAAAACTGTTTTTT. Protein sequence: CASSLQGNEKLFF.

Regarding this clone: One base away lies a much larger clone, so this may be a sequencing read error. The gene calls are TRBV7-9 and TRBJ2-7; D possibly corresponds to TRBD1 (6 bases). Trimming removed 5 bases from V and 4 bases from J, with 9 bases in between. Germline-derived CDR1 and CDR2 are SEHNR and FQNEAQ (reference sequence). CDR3 length: 12 amino acids. The CDR3 DNA follows: TGTGCCAGCAGCCTTCAGGGGTACGAGCAGTACTTC. It is translated as CASSLQGYEQYF. The full variable domain, rest sourced from reference TRBV7-9 and TRBJ2-7, is DTGVSQNPRHKITKRGQNVTFRCDPISEHNRLYWYRQTLGQGPEFLTYFQNEAQLEKSRLLSDRFSAERPKGSFSTLEIQRTEQGDSAMYLCASSLQGYEQYFGPGTRLTVT.

V usage is TRBV6-1 and J usage is TRBJ1-6; 8 positions agree with TRBD1. V lost 2 bases to trimming and J lost 3 bases; unmatched junction nucleotides: 6. The CDR3 spans 17 residues. CDR1 is MNHNS and CDR2 is SASEGT in the germline V gene. DNA of the CDR3: TGTGCCAGCAGTGAAAGGGCAGGGGGCCTCTATAATTCACCCCTCCACTTT. This translates into CASSERAGGLYNSPLHF.

This chain uses TRBV19 with TRBJ2-1; D is perhaps TRBD1 (6 bases). Germline V CDR1 and CDR2: LNHDA, SQIVND (reference sequence). V was trimmed by 6 bases and J by 12 bases, leaving 18 bases between them. The CDR3 has 13 residues. The CDR3 nucleotides read TGTGCCAGTAGGGACCCGGGACAAGGCGGGCAGTTCTTC. This translates into CASRDPGQGGQFF.

This clone showed up just a few times. In DNA form, the CDR3 reads TGTGCCAGCTCACCACCTTTGGCCACTGAAGCTTTCTTT. Encoded protein: CASSPPLATEAFF. The chain joins TRBV18 to TRBJ1-1; D unclear. Germline V gene data show CDR1 as KGHSH and CDR2 as LQKENI. The CDR3 totals 13 residues. Trimming pared 0 bases from V and 4 bases from J, leaving 6 bases between.

The chain has TRBV9 and TRBJ2-7; maybe TRBD1 (6 bases). The CDR3 has 15 amino acids. V lost 3 bases, J lost 0 bases, and 13 bases lay in between. The germline V gene has CDR1 SGDLS and CDR2 YYNGEE. The CDR3 bases are TGTGCCAGCAGCGCTAACGTGGACAGCTCCTACGAGCAGTACTTC. Translating it yields CASSANVDSSYEQYF.

In this sample, this clone turned up once. The V and J genes are TRBV19 and TRBJ2-7, with 12 bases aligning to TRBD2. J was trimmed by 4 bases and V by 3 bases; bases with no gene match: 4. The germline V gene encodes CDR1 LNHDA and CDR2 SQIVND (reference sequence). This CDR3 comprises 15 residues. CDR3 sequence: CASSISLAGGYEQYF. The CDR3 bases are TGTGCCAGTAGTATCTCCCTAGCGGGGGGGTACGAGCAGTACTTC. Filled out from reference TRBV19 and TRBJ2-7, the complete variable domain reads DGGITQSPKYLFRKEGQNVTLSCEQNLNHDAMYWYRQDPGQGLRLIYYSQIVNDFQKGDIAEGYSVSREKKESFPLTVTSAQKNPTAFYLCASSISLAGGYEQYFGPGTRLTVT.

The chain combines TRBV30 with TRBJ1-2; the match to TRBD1 covers 10 bases. This CDR3 spans 14 amino acids. Trimming took 5 bases from V and 7 from J; bases not matched to a gene: 10. Looked up from germline, CDR1 is GTSNPN and CDR2 is SVGIG (reference sequence). The CDR3 is CAWDPDRGSSGYTF. DNA of the CDR3: TGTGCCTGGGACCCGGACAGGGGGTCATCTGGCTACACCTTC.

The chain couples TRBV11-3 to TRBJ2-3; 11 nucleotides match TRBD1. V gave up 7 bases and J gave up 0 bases; unmatched junction bases: 3. The CDR3 covers 15 residues. Germline-derived CDR1 and CDR2 are SGHNT and YENEEA. This CDR3 reads CASKRTGGSTDTQYF. The CDR3 DNA reads as TGTGCCAGCAAACGGACAGGGGGCAGCACAGATACGCAGTATTTT.

The rearrangement uses TRBV19 and TRBJ1-5, with TRBD1 matching 11 bases. V shed 4 bases and J 4 bases; nucleotides not matched to a gene: 6. The germline CDR1 and CDR2 sequences are LNHDA and SQIVND (reference sequence). The CDR3 has 16 residues. The CDR3 nucleotides are TGTGCCAGTAGTACCGGACAGGGGGCAAGGAATCAGCCCCAGCATTTT. It codes for CASSTGQGARNQPQHF.

The chain is built from TRBV30 and TRBJ2-1; TRBD2 agrees at 14 bases. Trimming removed 1 base from V and 8 bases from J; junction bases left unmatched: 1. The germline CDR1 and CDR2 sequences are GTSNPN and SVGIG (reference sequence). The CDR3 contains 14 residues. CDR3 DNA: TGTGCCTGGAGTGCGGGACTAGCGGGAGATGAGCAGTTCTTC. Translated, it gives CAWSAGLAGDEQFF.

The V and J genes are TRBV14 and TRBJ2-3; D gene uncertain. V dropped 1 base and J dropped 1 base, with 6 bases sitting between them. This CDR3 has 14 residues. Germline CDR1 and CDR2: SGHDN and FVKESK. CDR3 coding DNA: TGTGCCAGCAGCCAAGTCGAGGGCACAGATACGCAGTATTTT. Protein product: CASSQVEGTDTQYF.

The chain uses TRBV5-6 and TRBJ2-2, with D possibly being TRBD2 (6 bases). Between the trimmed V and J ends, which lost 4 bases and 3 bases, there was a span of 13 bases. Germline assignment: CDR1 SGHDT and CDR2 YYEEEE. The CDR3 totals 15 residues. CDR3 amino acids: CASSPRTTHTGELFF. The CDR3 bases are TGTGCCAGCAGCCCTAGGACTACCCACACCGGGGAGCTGTTTTTT. Full variable domain (outside the CDR3, taken from reference TRBV5-6 and TRBJ2-2): DAGVTQSPTHLIKTRGQQVTLRCSPKSGHDTVSWYQQALGQGPQFIFQYYEEEERQRGNFPDRFSGHQFPNYSSELNVNALLLGDSALYLCASSPRTTHTGELFFGEGSRLTVL.

This chain links TRBV6-6 with TRBJ1-5; 7 nucleotides align to TRBD1. The CDR3 contains 14 residues. V lost 7 bases and J lost 0; bases outside the gene matches: 3. Germline loops: CDR1 MNHNY, CDR2 SVGAGI (reference sequence). The DNA for the CDR3 is TGTGCCAGCAAACGGGACAGTAGCAATCAGCCCCAGCATTTT. Translating it yields CASKRDSSNQPQHF.

The chain employs TRBV29-1 and TRBJ1-2; D gene uncertain. Germline V gives CDR1 SQVTM, CDR2 ANQGSEA. CDR3 length: 12 amino acids. Trimming cost V 3 bases and J 5 bases, with 10 bases left between them. CDR3 bases: TGCAGCGTTGATAGCAGTCGGTATGGCTACACCTTC. Translated, it gives CSVDSSRYGYTF.

This chain links TRBV3-1 (or the pseudogene TRBV3-2) with TRBJ2-7, with a weak D call TRBD1 (5 bases). The CDR3 has 12 residues. From germline, CDR1 is LGHDT and CDR2 YNNKEL (reference sequence). Deletions cut 7 bases from V and 6 bases from J, with 13 bases between. In nucleotides, the CDR3 is TGTGCCAGCAACCAGGGCGCCACCGAGCAGTACTTC. This codes for CASNQGATEQYF.

The chain joins TRBV18 to TRBJ1-4, with a weak D call TRBD1 (6 bases). Germline V gene sequence: CDR1 KGHSH, CDR2 LQKENI. The CDR3 contains 13 residues. Trimming cost V 8 bases and J 7 bases, with 14 bases left between them. The CDR3 bases are TGTGCCAGCCAGAGGGGGACGTCTGAAAAACTGTTTTTT. Translating gives CASQRGTSEKLFF.

V is TRBV6-5 and J is TRBJ2-5; D gene uncertain. The CDR3 is 14 residues long. V dropped 0 bases and J dropped 1 base, with 6 bases sitting between them. Germline V gene sequence: CDR1 MNHEY, CDR2 SVGAGI. In nucleotides, the CDR3 is TGTGCCAGCAGTTACTCCCAGCGCCAAGAGACCCAGTACTTC. Translated: CASSYSQRQETQYF.

The V and J genes are TRBV19 and TRBJ2-7; D call uncertain. The V gene lost 3 bases and the J gene lost 2 bases, with 11 bases spanning the gap. The CDR3 is 14 amino acids. Germline V gives CDR1 LNHDA, CDR2 SQIVND (reference sequence). CDR3 amino acids: CASSMGPGTYEQYF. For the CDR3, the DNA is TGTGCCAGTAGTATGGGCCCTGGCACCTACGAGCAGTACTTC.

The rearrangement links TRBV6-1 to TRBJ2-7; a weak D match, TRBD2 (6 bases). V lost 2 bases to trimming and J lost 0 bases, with 11 bases between them. Germline V gives CDR1 MNHNS, CDR2 SASEGT. This CDR3 is 15 amino acids long. The CDR3 loop is CASSESGWNSYEQYF. The CDR3 coding sequence is TGTGCCAGCAGTGAAAGCGGGTGGAACTCCTACGAGCAGTACTTC.

V usage is TRBV27 and J usage is TRBJ2-3, with 7 bases matching TRBD2. Per germline, CDR1 MNHEY and CDR2 SMNVEV (reference sequence). The CDR3 totals 14 residues. The J segment lost 1 base and the V segment lost 6 bases, leaving 4 bases of the junction unmatched. CDR3 sequence: CASRASGRTDTQYF. In DNA, the CDR3 is TGTGCCAGCAGAGCTAGCGGACGCACAGATACGCAGTATTTT.